This TCR beta chain was recorded in a study of T cells in tumors after PD-1 blockade (dated by TCRdb to the late 2010s). With regard to the full study: Patients were excluded if they had prior checkpoint blockade, use of systemic immunosuppressants, or recent radiotherapy or other anti-cancer therapy within 4 weeks. Pembrolizumab 200 mg every 3 weeks or cemiplimab 350 mg every 2 weeks was administered to patients. While on anti-PD-1 treatment, some of the patients also continued taking daily vismodegib 150 mg. Peripheral blood samples averaged about 110,000 TCR templates (range roughly 24,679-257,772) and 35,000 to 40,000 unique clonotypes. The study performed paired single-cell RNA and TCR sequencing on site-matched tumors from BCC or SCC patients before and after anti-PD-1 therapy. To compare blood and tumor clonotypes, bulk TCR sequencing was performed on approximately eleven peripheral blood samples from roughly 5 patients. RECIST version 1.1 was used to assess clinical response. Overall study outcomes, separate from this receptor: About 37% of tumor TCR clonotypes were detected in blood, and some novel exhausted tumor clones were observed in pre-treatment blood, which was taken as suggesting peripheral recruitment. Where the novel T cell clones came from was not identified, and possible sources could include lymphoid organs or rare unexpanded clones inside the tumor or in the tumor periphery.

The immunoSEQ platform was used for deep TCRbeta sequencing. For the original study's pipeline: Only productive rearrangements were exported from the immunoSEQ Analyzer for further analysis. T cell phenotypes were assigned to bulk TCRbeta clonotypes by matching the clonotypes to single-cell RNA+TCR-seq clones that had the same TCRbeta sequence. Clone enrichment in tumor was calculated as tumor frequency divided by PBMC frequency from bulk TCR sequencing. TCRs were grouped by GLIPH into specificity groups, defined as clusters of distinct TCRs likely recognizing common antigens via shared CDR3 motifs. TCRdb mirrors the immuneACCESS table, restricted to in-frame sequences. Some clones are absent from its copies; in checked studies, under half trace to an unresolved V gene, and the reason for the others is unknown. The V and J calls and the clone size are those of that table, but D and trimming were determined from the DNA. For this sample the table gives approximately 35,000 clones, of which around 78% were detected only once. The top ten hold 30% to 40% of the sample.

The CDR3, cysteine through phenylalanine, is 15 amino acids long. The read is trimmed to its CDR3 DNA, 45 bases read in frame from base 1. V and J lose 6 bases and 7 bases, and a span of 19 bases separates them. CDR1 and CDR2 are drawn from the germline V gene: MNHEY, SVGEGT. The time point label for this specimen denotes: before anti-PD-1 therapy. Genomic DNA extracted from tumor biopsies or peripheral blood was used for bulk TCRbeta sequencing, with input ranging from about 616 ng to 6,500 ng. All patients had histologically proven advanced or metastatic basal or squamous cell carcinoma and were poor candidates for surgical resection. Of the approximately ten patients making up the basal cell carcinoma cohort, roughly 8 underwent bulk tumor TCR sequencing. This clone was recorded only once. The antigen it recognizes is unknown. Within one base of it there is no much larger clone, and no base qualities were kept.

The sample here was PBMCs, taken before anti-PD-1 treatment. The V and J segments used are TRBV6-2 or TRBV6-3 and TRBJ1-5; a tentative D call is TRBD1 (6 bases match). The receptor comes from a human donor with basal cell carcinoma. The sequence in DNA is TGTGCCAGCAGCCGGGAAGGGGGAAGTAGACAGCCCCAGCATTTT. Its translation is CASSREGGSRQPQHF.